The 20 T cell receptor beta chains presented below share a single source sample, sequenced in a study of beta chain features in type 1 diabetes. No antigen has been identified for these receptors. Regarding the study as a whole: Type 1 diabetes patients showed a moderate but significant shortening of TCRB CDR3s in all four CD4+ subsets.

Expressed TCRB transcripts were sequenced, since all the RNA that had been isolated was reverse transcribed. Data came from immunoSEQ multiplex PCR; TCRdb stores just in-frame clones and leaves some out. Among about 300,000 clones listed, less than 15% were seen once. Sequencing was carried out using naive CD4+ T cells from blood. These TCRs come from a young woman with type 1 diabetes.

This clone turned up a few times. This chain links TRBV25-1 with TRBJ2-3; 12 positions match TRBD2. Trimming cost V 8 bases and J 6 bases; bases outside gene matches: 12. The CDR3 consists of 16 residues. The germline V gene has CDR1 MGHDK and CDR2 SYGVNS. The CDR3 protein is CASLTGLAGLTDTQYF. The CDR3 nucleotides read TGTGCCAGCCTCACCGGACTAGCGGGGCTCACCGATACGCAGTATTTT. The full variable domain, its missing parts supplied by reference TRBV25-1 and TRBJ2-3, is EADIYQTPRYLVIGTGKKITLECSQTMGHDKMYWYQQDPGMELHLIHYSYGVNSTEKGDLSSESTVSRIRTEHFPLTLESARPSHTSQYLCASLTGLAGLTDTQYFGPGTRLTVL.

This clone occurred a few times. The chain couples TRBV28 to TRBJ2-4, with D perhaps TRBD1 (5 bases). The CDR3 is made up of 14 amino acids. The V gene lost 5 bases and the J gene lost 9 bases, with 17 bases spanning the gap. CDR1 MDHEN and CDR2 SYDVKM come from the germline V gene. The CDR3 DNA sequence: TGTGCCAGCAGTCTTCAGGGATATGCCCGCATTCAGTACTTC. Its translation: CASSLQGYARIQYF.

The chain employs TRBV28 and TRBJ2-3; 10 bases map to TRBD2. V shed 8 bases, J shed 5 bases, and the junction held 10 bases outside the gene matches. The CDR3 totals 15 residues. In germline, CDR1 is MDHEN, CDR2 SYDVKM. In DNA, the CDR3 is TGTGCCAGCTTGGATCCGGCTAGCGGGGGAGATACGCAGTATTTT. Amino acids: CASLDPASGGDTQYF. The complete variable domain, with remaining parts taken from reference TRBV28 and TRBJ2-3, reads DVKVTQSSRYLVKRTGEKVFLECVQDMDHENMFWYRQDPGLGLRLIYFSYDVKMKEKGDIPEGYSVSREKKERFSLILESASTNQTSMYLCASLDPASGGDTQYFGPGTRLTVL.

There are a few counts of this clone. The CDR3 reads CAWTPWGSPVPGANVLTF. The CDR3 DNA is TGTGCCTGGACCCCCTGGGGCAGCCCCGTCCCCGGGGCCAACGTCCTGACTTTC. The chain uses TRBV30 and TRBJ2-6; tentatively, D is TRBD1 (5 bases). Germline lookup yields CDR1 GTSNPN and CDR2 SVGIG (reference sequence). Between the trimmed V and J ends, which lost 4 bases and 4 bases, there was a span of 23 bases. This CDR3 has 18 amino acids.

This clone has a handful of counts. This rearrangement joins TRBV7-9 to TRBJ1-1; TRBD1 matches 7 bases. Trimming took 6 bases from V and 0 from J; bases not matched to a gene: 7. This CDR3 has 15 amino acids. The V gene's germline CDR1 is SEHNR and CDR2 FQNEAQ (reference sequence). The CDR3 DNA reads TGTGCCAGCAGAACTGACAGGGCTGTGAACACTGAAGCTTTCTTT. As protein: CASRTDRAVNTEAFF.

The V and J genes are TRBV7-2 and TRBJ2-7, with 16 nucleotides matching TRBD2. CDR1 and CDR2 (germline): SGHTA, FQGNSA. The junction had 17 bases not matched to a gene; V was cut back by 5 bases and J by 7 bases. The CDR3 spans 19 residues. CDR3 nucleotides: TGTGCCAGCAGCCCCCGCCCGGGACTAGCGGGAGGGCCAGTGCGTGAGCAGTACTTC. Translated, it gives CASSPRPGLAGGPVREQYF.

This chain uses TRBV7-9 with TRBJ2-3, with a weak D call TRBD2 (5 bases). This CDR3 has 14 amino acids. V dropped 5 bases and J dropped 9 bases, with 18 bases sitting between them. Germline loops: CDR1 SEHNR, CDR2 FQNEAQ (reference sequence). The chain's CDR3 is CASSTPYLPGTQYF. In nucleotides, the CDR3 is TGTGCCAGCAGCACCCCGTACTTACCGGGGACGCAGTATTTT.

This clone has more than one count but fewer than ten. This chain joins TRBV7-9 and TRBJ2-7; 9 bases agree with TRBD1. The germline V gene has CDR1 SEHNR and CDR2 FQNEAQ (reference sequence). The ends lost 3 bases at V and 2 bases at J; junction bases unmatched: 11. This CDR3 has 17 amino acids. The DNA for the CDR3 is TGTGCCAGCAGCTTCCGGACAGGGGTTCTCTCCACCTACGAGCAGTACTTC. Protein: CASSFRTGVLSTYEQYF. Full variable domain (outside the CDR3, taken from reference TRBV7-9 and TRBJ2-7): DTGVSQNPRHKITKRGQNVTFRCDPISEHNRLYWYRQTLGQGPEFLTYFQNEAQLEKSRLLSDRFSAERPKGSFSTLEIQRTEQGDSAMYLCASSFRTGVLSTYEQYFGPGTRLTVT.

This clone has more than one count but fewer than ten. The V and J genes are TRBV15 and TRBJ2-2; D remains ambiguous. This CDR3 is built from 13 residues. Germline CDR1 reads LNHNV; CDR2 reads YYDKDF (reference sequence). V was pared by 0 bases and J by 5 bases, with 4 bases between. The CDR3 DNA reads TGTGCCACCAGCAGAGACGGGACCGGGGAGCTGTTTTTT. Amino acids: CATSRDGTGELFF.

This clone showed up just a few times. The chain is built from TRBV7-9 and TRBJ2-7; 9 bases agree with TRBD1. Germline lookup yields CDR1 SEHNR and CDR2 FQNEAQ (reference sequence). The CDR3 runs to 13 residues. In nucleotides, the CDR3 is TGTACCGCTGGGGGGACAGGGTCCTACGAGCAGTACGTC. This encodes CTAGGTGSYEQYV.

This clone was counted only a few times. The CDR3: CASSSRGGTATGELFF. In DNA, the CDR3 is TGTGCCAGCAGCTCCCGTGGAGGGACGGCTACCGGGGAGCTGTTTTTT. The chain recombines TRBV7-9 with TRBJ2-2, with D possibly TRBD2 on 6 matching bases. Deletions cut 4 bases from V and 5 bases from J, with 17 bases between. Germline loops: CDR1 SEHNR, CDR2 FQNEAQ (reference sequence). The CDR3 consists of 16 residues. Together with reference TRBV7-9 and TRBJ2-2, the CDR3 gives the full variable domain: DTGVSQNPRHKITKRGQNVTFRCDPISEHNRLYWYRQTLGQGPEFLTYFQNEAQLEKSRLLSDRFSAERPKGSFSTLEIQRTEQGDSAMYLCASSSRGGTATGELFFGEGSRLTVL.

This clone has more than one count but fewer than ten. V and J are TRBV7-9 and TRBJ2-7; the match to TRBD1 covers 7 bases. The germline CDR1 and CDR2 sequences are SEHNR and FQNEAQ (reference sequence). Losses at the gene ends were 5 bases for V and 10 bases for J; bases not matched to a gene: 11. The CDR3 is made up of 13 amino acids. The CDR3 here is CASSTLTGSQQYV. Written as DNA, the CDR3 is TGTGCCAGCAGCACCTTGACAGGGTCACAACAGTACGTC.

The chain employs TRBV9 and TRBJ1-2; D perhaps matches TRBD1 (6 bases). CDR3 length: 14 amino acids. V was clipped by 3 bases and J by 8 bases, with 17 bases between them. Germline CDR1 reads SGDLS; CDR2 reads YYNGEE. The CDR3 DNA follows: TGTGCCAGCAGCGCCAATTACGGGACAAGAGGCTACACCTTC. Its protein is CASSANYGTRGYTF.

V and J are TRBV5-4 and TRBJ1-2; TRBD1 aligns across 8 bases. Germline trimming cut 1 base from V and 7 bases from J; bases unmatched to any gene: 3. CDR3 length: 13 residues. Germline-derived CDR1 and CDR2 are SGHNT and YYREEE (reference sequence). The CDR3 sequence: CASSLQGAGGYTF. The DNA for the CDR3 is TGTGCCAGCAGCTTGCAGGGGGCAGGTGGCTACACCTTC.

The chain combines TRBV30 with TRBJ2-3; D possibly corresponds to TRBD2 (6 bases). There are 16 residues in the CDR3. V lost 4 bases, J lost 5 bases, and 22 bases lay in between. Per the germline V gene, CDR1 is GTSNPN and CDR2 is SVGIG (reference sequence). The CDR3 is CAWTTFFPARGDTQYF. The CDR3 DNA reads as TGTGCCTGGACGACCTTTTTTCCGGCGCGGGGAGATACGCAGTATTTT.

The chain combines TRBV5-6 with TRBJ2-2, with 9 bases that match TRBD1. V was pared by 2 bases and J by 4 bases, with 6 bases of the junction left unmatched. This CDR3 region has 16 residues. The germline V gene has CDR1 SGHDT and CDR2 YYEEEE. CDR3 DNA: TGTGCCAGCAGCTTTGCCGGGACAGGGCGCACCGGGGAGCTGTTTTTT. This sequence encodes CASSFAGTGRTGELFF.

The chain links TRBV9 to TRBJ2-1, with a tentative D call TRBD2 (6 bases). The V end lost 0 bases, the J end lost 6 bases, and 13 bases lay between the germline ends. The germline V gene encodes CDR1 SGDLS and CDR2 YYNGEE. The CDR3 length is 15 residues. This CDR3 is CASSVVSTSLNEQFF. The DNA of the CDR3 is TGTGCCAGCAGCGTAGTATCTACTAGCCTCAATGAGCAGTTCTTC.

In its sample, this clone was seen a few times. The gene calls are TRBV6-1 and TRBJ2-5; TRBD2 matches 8 bases. Trimming cost V 2 bases and J 2 bases; bases outside gene matches: 1. The CDR3 has 14 residues. Germline V gene data show CDR1 as MNHNS and CDR2 as SASEGT. The DNA for the CDR3 is TGTGCCAGCAGTGAATCTAGCGGGCAAGAGACCCAGTACTTC. Protein sequence: CASSESSGQETQYF.

This clone came up a few times. V usage is TRBV7-3 and J usage is TRBJ2-1; TRBD2 matches 15 bases. The CDR3 loop spans 16 amino acids. Losses at the gene ends were 5 bases for V and 7 bases for J; bases not matched to a gene: 6. Germline V CDR1 and CDR2: SGHTA, FQGTGA. The CDR3 loop is CASSKGLAGGENEQFF. The CDR3 DNA reads TGTGCCAGCAGCAAGGGACTAGCGGGAGGCGAGAATGAGCAGTTCTTC. Combining the CDR3 with reference TRBV7-3 and TRBJ2-1 gives the whole variable domain GAGVSQTPSNKVTEKGKYVELRCDPISGHTALYWYRQSLGQGPEFLIYFQGTGAADDSGLPNDRFFAVRPEGSVSTLKIQRTERGDSAVYLCASSKGLAGGENEQFFGPGTRLTVL.

This clone was picked up a small number of times. The chain has TRBV27 and TRBJ2-5, with TRBD2 identical over 10 bases. The J segment lost 3 bases and the V segment lost 5 bases, leaving 9 bases of the junction unmatched. Germline-derived CDR1 and CDR2 are MNHEY and SMNVEV (reference sequence). CDR3 length equals 16 residues. In DNA form, the CDR3 reads TGTGCCAGCAGTCGCGGACTAGCGGTTGGGGAAGAGACCCAGTACTTC. Protein: CASSRGLAVGEETQYF.